The next 23 T cell receptor beta chains were all read from a single sample in a study of blood T cells in healthy people across ages. Alongside a J-beta primer mix, a sample-barcoded 5' primer served in a second PCR lasting roughly 7 to 12 cycles. MiXCR was run by TCRdb on the 5' RACE reads, yielding one entry per CDR3 protein. The data show hundreds of thousands of distinct CDR3 sequences, 58% seen once. The sequenced sample was blood. The receptor source for this set is a man aged 25-40 years in good health.

This clonotype has just a few counts. The chain employs TRBV20-1 and TRBJ2-4, with a weak D call TRBD1 (5 bases). The CDR3 runs 13 residues. The germline V and J ends were trimmed by 3 bases and 4 bases, with 10 bases remaining between them. The germline CDR1 and CDR2 sequences are DFQATT and SNEGSKA (reference sequence). The CDR3 region is CSASTQGKNIQYF. Here the CDR3 DNA reads TGCAGTGCTAGCACGCAGGGTAAAAACATTCAGTACTTC.

The V call is TRBV7-2, the J call TRBJ1-2, with 8 positions matching TRBD1. Germline CDR1 reads SGHTA; CDR2 reads FQGNSA. V dropped 5 bases and J dropped 6; count of bases not matched to a gene: 5. This CDR3 is built from 13 residues. CDR3 protein: CASSRAGGDGYTF. CDR3 nucleotides: TGTGCCAGCAGCAGAGCAGGGGGCGATGGCTACACCTTC.

The genes are TRBV7-2 and TRBJ2-5; D remains unclear. The V gene's germline CDR1 is SGHTA and CDR2 FQGNSA. The CDR3 runs 12 residues. V was shortened by 5 bases and J by 11 bases, with 15 bases between the two germline ends. CDR3 nucleotide sequence: TGTGCCAGCAGCCATAACTACGGTGAGCAGTACTTC. It specifies CASSHNYGEQYF. The complete variable domain, with remaining parts taken from reference TRBV7-2 and TRBJ2-5, reads GAGVSQSPSNKVTEKGKDVELRCDPISGHTALYWYRQSLGQGLEFLIYFQGNSAPDKSGLPSDRFSAERTGGSVSTLTIQRTQQEDSAVYLCASSHNYGEQYFGPGTRLLVL.

V is TRBV29-1 and J is TRBJ2-5; 8 bases agree with TRBD2. The ends lost 5 bases at V and 5 bases at J; junction bases unmatched: 1. This CDR3 region has 11 residues. Per the germline V gene, CDR1 is SQVTM and CDR2 is ANQGSEA. The CDR3 region has the DNA TGCAGCGTTACTAGCGGTGAGACCCAGTACTTC. It specifies CSVTSGETQYF.

The DNA of the CDR3 is TGTGCCAGCAGCCAAGATTGGGGAAACATTCAGTACTTC. This translates into CASSQDWGNIQYF. V usage is TRBV3-1 and J usage is TRBJ2-4; D ambiguous. In germline, CDR1 is LGHDT, CDR2 YNNKEL (reference sequence). V lost 0 bases and J 6 bases, leaving 6 bases between the germline ends. The CDR3 runs to 13 residues.

This clonotype was picked up one time. The chain joins TRBV6-5 to TRBJ2-7; D gene uncertain. The CDR3 extends over 16 amino acids. Germline values: CDR1 MNHEY, CDR2 SVGAGI. Between the trimmed V and J ends, which lost 2 bases and 3 bases, there was a span of 17 bases. The chain's CDR3 is CASSYAFGDRSYEQYF. The CDR3 DNA reads as TGTGCCAGCAGTTACGCCTTTGGGGATCGAAGCTACGAGCAGTACTTC.

This clonotype was detected only a few times. The chain uses TRBV27 and TRBJ2-1; TRBD2 aligns across 8 bases. Looked up from germline, CDR1 is MNHEY and CDR2 is SMNVEV (reference sequence). The junction had 3 bases not matched to a gene; V was cut back by 5 bases and J by 6 bases. There are 13 residues in the CDR3. CDR3 in DNA: TGTGCCAGCAGTAGGACTAGCCTCAATGAGCAGTTCTTC. This translates into CASSRTSLNEQFF.

The rearrangement uses TRBV5-1 and TRBJ2-7; TRBD1 aligns across 8 bases. The CDR3 spans 15 residues. Trimming took 6 bases from V and 0 from J; bases not matched to a gene: 8. Germline V lookup: CDR1 SGHRS, CDR2 YFSETQ. The CDR3 nucleotides are TGCGCCAGCAACAAAGGACAGGGACCCTCCTACGAGCAGTACTTC. This codes for CASNKGQGPSYEQYF.

In its sample, this clonotype was seen many times. J is TRBJ1-2 and V is TRBV7-2, with D unresolved. Trimming removed 6 bases at V and 4 bases at J, with 9 bases between. In germline, CDR1 is SGHTA, CDR2 FQGNSA. The CDR3 totals 12 residues. The CDR3 region is CASSLVGYGYTF. The CDR3 DNA reads as TGTGCCAGCAGTTTGGTCGGCTATGGCTACACCTTC.

This clonotype was seen only a few times. The chain recombines TRBV7-2 with TRBJ1-1; D not resolved. CDR1 SGHTA and CDR2 FQGNSA come from the germline V gene. There are 14 residues in the CDR3. V lost 5 bases and J lost 3, with 13 bases in between. As DNA, the CDR3 is TGTGCCAGCAGCCCGCCGGTCGTGTACACTGAAGCTTTCTTT. Translated: CASSPPVVYTEAFF.

The CDR3 coding sequence is TGCGCCAGCAGCTTGGTCTCCGCAGTAAGCTCCTACAATGAGCAGTTCTTC. It yields the protein CASSLVSAVSSYNEQFF. This chain uses TRBV5-1 with TRBJ2-1; D not certain. There are 17 residues in the CDR3. Germline loops: CDR1 SGHRS, CDR2 YFSETQ. V was cut by 0 bases and J by 0 bases, with 13 bases left in between. The whole variable domain, filled in from reference TRBV5-1 and TRBJ2-1, reads KAGVTQTPRYLIKTRGQQVTLSCSPISGHRSVSWYQQTPGQGLQFLFEYFSETQRNKGNFPGRFSGRQFSNSRSEMNVSTLELGDSALYLCASSLVSAVSSYNEQFFGPGTRLTVL.

With regard to this clonotype: A read error may account for a junction end that differs from germline. The chain employs TRBV7-7 and TRBJ2-5; TRBD1 matches at 11 bases. Germline V lookup: CDR1 SSHAT, CDR2 FNYEAQ (reference sequence). The CDR3 runs to 17 residues. Here the CDR3 DNA reads TGTGCTAGCAGCTTGTATCGGGGGACAGGGGGTTTAGAGACCCAGTACTTC. Translating it yields CASSLYRGTGGLETQYF.

In regard to this clonotype: One end of the junction does not line up with germline, which may come from a read error. The rearrangement joins TRBV29-1 to TRBJ2-6; TRBD1 might be the D (5 bases). The CDR3 runs 14 residues. CDR1 SQVTM and CDR2 ANQGSEA come from the germline V gene. The CDR3 nucleotides read TGCAGCGTTGAAGAGGGGTCTGGGGCCAACGTCCTGATTTTC. Its translation is CSVEEGSGANVLIF.

J is TRBJ2-4 and V is TRBV6-2 or TRBV6-3; TRBD1 might be the D (5 bases). The closer fit of TRBJ2-7 to the DNA end suggests the J call may be wrong. Germline CDR1 MNHEY, CDR2 SVGEGT. The CDR3 is 14 residues long. The CDR3 sequence: CASSFNPGSGEQYF. For the CDR3, the DNA is TGTGCCAGCAGTTTTAACCCAGGGTCAGGCGAGCAGTACTTC.

The rearrangement uses TRBV6-5 and TRBJ1-2; D is unresolved. This CDR3 contains 13 residues. V was trimmed by 5 bases and J by 4 bases, leaving 11 bases between them. Germline CDR1 is MNHEY and CDR2 is SVGAGI. CDR3 amino acids: CASSTGLSYGYTF. In DNA, the CDR3 is TGTGCCAGCAGTACTGGCCTGTCCTATGGCTACACCTTC.

This clonotype was seen once. The junction does not match germline at one end; this may be a read error. The chain is built from TRBV14 and TRBJ2-1; D gene uncertain. The CDR3 consists of 16 residues. The germline gives CDR1 SGHDN, CDR2 FVKESK. The CDR3 nucleotides are TGTACCAGCAGCCAAGATTTGGCTGTCGCGGCCAATGAGCAGTTCTTC. This sequence encodes CTSSQDLAVAANEQFF.

The genes are TRBV29-1 and TRBJ2-5, with 7 bases fitting TRBD2. The end of the DNA is better explained by TRBJ2-7, so the J call may be wrong. CDR1 is SQVTM and CDR2 is ANQGSEA in the germline V gene. The CDR3 runs 15 residues. DNA for the CDR3: TGCAGCGTCGCCGGGACTGGCGGGAGAAGTGGCGAGCAGTACTTC. Translated: CSVAGTGGRSGEQYF.

V and J are TRBV7-9 and TRBJ2-3, with 7 bases aligning to TRBD2. Looked up from germline, CDR1 is SEHNR and CDR2 is FQNEAQ (reference sequence). The CDR3 length is 14 residues. After removal of 8 bases from V and 3 bases from J, the junction contained 8 bases not matched to a gene. CDR3: CASQPGGRTDTQYF. CDR3 coding DNA: TGTGCCAGCCAGCCGGGGGGAAGGACAGATACGCAGTATTTT.

The V and J genes are TRBV10-3 and TRBJ1-2, with D maybe TRBD1 (5 bases). In germline, CDR1 is ENHRY, CDR2 SYGVKD. CDR3 length: 16 residues. The germline V and J ends were trimmed by 2 bases and 3 bases, with 16 bases remaining between them. CDR3 nucleotide sequence: TGTGCCATCAGTGAGAGGAGAGGGGCGGGGGACTATGGCTACACCTTC. Translating gives CAISERRGAGDYGYTF.

This clonotype was seen a few times. The CDR3: CSVNRGREETQYF. CDR3 sequence (DNA): TGCAGCGTTAACCGGGGTAGGGAGGAGACCCAGTACTTC. The chain combines TRBV29-1 with TRBJ2-5, with D tentatively TRBD2 (5 bases). The CDR3 sequence is 13 residues long. Germline V gene sequence: CDR1 SQVTM, CDR2 ANQGSEA. V lost 5 bases and J 5 bases, leaving 15 bases between the germline ends.

The V and J genes are TRBV20-1 and TRBJ2-1; TRBD2 agrees at 11 bases. Germline V CDR1 and CDR2: DFQATT, SNEGSKA (reference sequence). The junction had 12 bases not matched to a gene; V was cut back by 3 bases and J by 2 bases. The CDR3 covers 18 residues. CDR3 region: CSASLRLAGWGAYNEQFF. DNA of the CDR3: TGCAGTGCTAGTTTGCGACTAGCGGGGTGGGGGGCCTACAATGAGCAGTTCTTC.

In this sample, this clonotype turned up once. The chain combines TRBV15 with TRBJ2-7, with 9 bases fitting TRBD1. Trimming removed 1 base from V and 5 bases from J; junction bases left unmatched: 6. Germline V gene lookup returns CDR1 LNHNV and CDR2 YYDKDF (reference sequence). This CDR3 spans 15 amino acids. The CDR3 coding sequence is TGTGCCACCAGCAGAGGAGACAGGGGGGTAGACGAGCAGTACTTC. Protein product: CATSRGDRGVDEQYF.

This rearrangement joins TRBV6-5 to TRBJ1-2; 12 bases are a match to TRBD1. The CDR3 length is 16 residues. The germline V gene has CDR1 MNHEY and CDR2 SVGAGI. Trimming at V came to 2 bases and at J to 6 bases, leaving 7 bases not matched to a gene. For the CDR3, the DNA is TGTGCCAGCAGTTACCCCGGGACAGGGGGCATCAATGGCTACACCTTC. Amino acid sequence: CASSYPGTGGINGYTF.